A selection of T cell receptor beta chains follows, all from one sample in a study of T cells in Graves' hyperthyroidism and ophthalmopathy. TCRdb recomputed calls from the multiplex PCR reads with MiXCR, one row per CDR3 protein. This sample has 650,000 to 800,000 distinct CDR3 sequences, with just under 45% found just once. Sequencing was performed on peripheral blood or thyroid tissue (not recorded which). These receptors were taken from an adult man with Graves' disease, either hyperthyroidism or ophthalmopathy (not recorded which). CDR3s include the opening cysteine and the closing phenylalanine or tryptophan. D genes are given only for firm matches. Size values are once, few and many counts, or a class for expanded clones, and some rows have none.

d_call clone_size j_call cdr3_length v_call cdr3_aa cdr3_nt
TRBD1 - TRBJ2-5 15 TRBV7-9 CASSQAGQGTETQYF TGCGCCAGCAGCCAAGCGGGACAGGGAACGGAGACCCAGTACTTC
- - TRBJ1-2 14 TRBV15 CATSSTGSNYGYTF TGTGCCACCAGCAGTACAGGGAGTAACTATGGCTACACCTTC
- - TRBJ1-1 14 TRBV6-2/TRBV6-3 CASSFSGARTEAFF TGTGCCAGCAGTTTCTCGGGGGCGAGGACTGAAGCTTTCTTT
- few TRBJ1-6 15 TRBV7-8 CASRKPRGGNSPLHF TGTGCCAGCAGGAAACCCAGGGGAGGAAATTCACCCCTCCACTTT
TRBD1 - TRBJ2-2 16 TRBV7-2 CASSRSTGGNTGELFF TGTGCCAGCAGCCGATCGACAGGGGGGAACACCGGGGAGCTGTTTTTT
- - TRBJ1-1 11 TRBV7-9 CASSLWGEPFF TGTGCCAGCAGCTTGTGGGGGGAGCCTTTCTTT
TRBD1 - TRBJ1-2 15 TRBV24-1 CATSDFRDRVDGYTF TGTGCCACCAGTGATTTCAGGGACAGGGTTGATGGCTACACCTTC
TRBD1 - TRBJ1-3 17 TRBV20-1 CSASPLDRASSGNTIYF TGCAGTGCTAGCCCCCTTGACAGGGCGAGCTCTGGAAACACCATATATTTT
- - TRBJ2-5 14 TRBV7-9 CAGSLLGGQETQYF TGTGCCGGCAGCTTACTGGGCGGACAAGAGACCCAGTACTTC
TRBD1 - TRBJ1-6 19 TRBV27 CASSLVTGGEEGYNSPLHF TGTGCCAGCAGTTTAGTTACAGGGGGCGAAGAGGGTTATAATTCACCCCTCCACTTT
- - TRBJ1-5 14 TRBV10-3 CASSNARVGQPQHF TGTGCCAGCAGTAACGCCAGGGTAGGTCAGCCCCAGCATTTT
- - TRBJ1-5 16 TRBV15 CATSSLESGPNQPQHF TGTGCCACCAGCAGCTTGGAATCAGGGCCCAATCAGCCCCAGCATTTT
- many TRBJ1-1 15 TRBV6-5 CASSYSGSMNTEAFF TGTGCCAGCAGTTACTCCGGCAGCATGAACACTGAAGCTTTCTTT
TRBD1 - TRBJ1-1 11 TRBV24-1 CATRGQGRAFF TGTGCCACCAGGGGACAGGGACGAGCTTTCTTT
- few TRBJ1-2 14 TRBV13 CASSPGSSSRGYTF TGTGCCAGCAGCCCTGGGTCCTCCTCTCGGGGCTACACCTTC
- many TRBJ2-5 13 TRBV19 CASSSGTVETQYF TGTGCCAGTAGTTCCGGGACGGTAGAGACCCAGTACTTC
TRBD1 - TRBJ1-2 15 TRBV2 CASRQTGIGVGGYTF TGTGCCAGCAGACAGACAGGGATTGGTGTCGGGGGCTACACCTTC
- few TRBJ1-1 13 TRBV5-1 CASSSLTGNEAFF TGCGCCAGCAGCTCTCTAACTGGGAATGAAGCTTTCTTT
TRBD2 - TRBJ2-7 13 TRBV20-1 CSASLFQGGEQYF TGCAGTGCTAGTCTTTTCCAGGGAGGGGAGCAGTACTTC
- - TRBJ1-1 14 TRBV18 CASSPASMDSEAFF TGTGCCAGCTCACCAGCTAGTATGGACAGTGAAGCTTTCTTT
TRBD1 many TRBJ1-4 15 TRBV29-1 CSVGGTGSANEKLFF TGCAGCGTTGGGGGGACAGGGAGCGCTAATGAAAAACTGTTTTTT
- - TRBJ1-1 15 TRBV2 CASFRVAGRDTEAFF TGTGCCAGCTTCCGGGTGGCGGGCAGAGACACTGAAGCTTTCTTT
TRBD1 - TRBJ1-5 16 TRBV24-1 CATSDSGQYINQPQHF TGTGCCACCAGTGATTCGGGACAGTACATCAATCAGCCCCAGCATTTT
- - TRBJ1-1 14 TRBV29-1 CSVDIKGGNTEAFF TGCAGCGTTGATATCAAAGGTGGGAACACTGAAGCTTTCTTT
TRBD1 - TRBJ2-7 17 TRBV7-3 CASSASRDRIRSHEQYF TGTGCCAGCAGCGCAAGCCGGGACAGGATAAGATCCCACGAGCAGTACTTC
- - TRBJ2-7 13 TRBV5-1 CASSVDKLYEQYF TGCGCCAGCAGCGTCGACAAGCTCTACGAGCAGTACTTC
- - TRBJ2-3 14 TRBV20-1 CSASSEFRTDTQYF TGCAGTGCTAGTTCGGAGTTCCGTACAGATACGCAGTATTTT
TRBD1 few TRBJ1-1 16 TRBV7-9 CASSLVAGTGGTEAFF TGTGCCAGCAGCTTAGTTGCAGGGACAGGGGGCACTGAAGCTTTCTTT
- many TRBJ2-7 12 TRBV29-1 CSVAGNGYEQYF TGCAGCGTTGCCGGGAACGGGTACGAGCAGTACTTC
- - TRBJ1-3 13 TRBV12-3/TRBV12-4 CASSQETGNTIYF TGTGCCAGCAGCCAGGAGACAGGAAACACCATATATTTT
- - TRBJ1-4 14 TRBV2 CASRAQGTGEKLFF TGTGCCAGCCGTGCACAGGGAACGGGTGAAAAACTGTTTTTT
- few TRBJ1-4 14 TRBV20-1 CSARWAPAMEKLFF TGCAGTGCTAGATGGGCTCCTGCTATGGAAAAACTGTTTTTT
- - TRBJ1-3 15 TRBV6-5 CASRSDSSSGNTIYF TGTGCCAGCAGATCGGACTCGAGCTCTGGAAACACCATATATTTT
TRBD1 few TRBJ1-1 15 TRBV9 CASRQDRLRNTEAFF TGTGCCAGCAGACAGGACAGGCTAAGGAACACTGAAGCTTTCTTT
TRBD1 - TRBJ1-5 17 TRBV7-2 CASSLGTGERSNQPQHF TGTGCCAGCAGCTTGGGGACAGGGGAACGTAGCAATCAGCCCCAGCATTTT
- - TRBJ1-1 14 TRBV7-3 CASREGPYTTEAFF TGTGCCAGCAGAGAGGGGCCTTATACCACTGAAGCTTTCTTT
- - TRBJ2-1 13 TRBV5-1 CASSLAGIDEQFF TGCGCCAGCAGCTTGGCAGGGATCGATGAGCAGTTCTTC
- few TRBJ1-2 14 TRBV29-1 CSLEGRGGDYGYTF TGCAGCTTGGAGGGTCGAGGAGGGGACTATGGCTACACCTTC
- many TRBJ2-5 12 TRBV24-1 CATSDGPETQYF TGTGCCACCAGTGATGGTCCTGAGACCCAGTACTTC
- - TRBJ1-1 14 TRBV7-2 CASSRGGRNTEAFF TGTGCCAGCAGCCGCGGGGGGCGGAACACTGAAGCTTTCTTT
TRBD1 - TRBJ1-2 16 TRBV6-4 CASSDSRSGQDYGYTF TGTGCCAGCAGTGACTCGAGATCGGGACAGGACTATGGCTACACCTTC
- few TRBJ1-2 14 TRBV6-5 CASSYSTAGIGYTF TGTGCCAGCAGTTACTCGACGGCAGGGATTGGCTACACCTTC
TRBD1 - TRBJ2-2 13 TRBV29-1 CSAQTGGTGELFF TGCAGCGCCCAGACAGGGGGCACCGGGGAGCTGTTTTTT
- few TRBJ2-7 15 TRBV4-1 CASSQVVGFSYEQYF TGCGCCAGCAGCCAAGTTGTGGGTTTCTCCTACGAGCAGTACTTC
- - TRBJ1-6 11 TRBV2 CASGEGSPLHF TGTGCCAGCGGGGAAGGTTCACCCCTCCACTTT
- - TRBJ1-1 13 TRBV7-9 CASSSGADTEAFF TGTGCCAGCAGCTCAGGGGCGGACACTGAAGCTTTCTTT
- few TRBJ1-4 12 TRBV20-1 CSAQTFDEKLFF TGCAGTGCCCAGACGTTCGACGAAAAACTGTTTTTT
- many TRBJ1-6 14 TRBV2 CATSQGYGNSPLHF TGTGCCACGTCGCAGGGGTACGGTAATTCACCCCTCCACTTT
- many TRBJ2-7 12 TRBV2 CASKSRHYEQYF TGTGCCAGCAAGAGCCGCCACTACGAGCAGTACTTC
TRBD1 few TRBJ1-2 16 TRBV2 CASSEETGFPYYGYTF TGTGCCAGCAGTGAAGAGACAGGGTTTCCCTACTATGGCTACACCTTC
- - TRBJ2-7 11 TRBV29-1 CSVGGGSEQYF TGCAGCGTAGGAGGGGGCAGCGAGCAGTACTTC
- - TRBJ1-5 15 TRBV2 CASSPAGARDQPQHF TGTGCCAGCAGCCCGGCCGGGGCGAGGGATCAGCCCCAGCATTTT
- - TRBJ1-4 15 TRBV15 CATSRVTDLNEKLFF TGTGCCACCAGCAGAGTGACGGACCTTAATGAAAAACTGTTTTTT
- many TRBJ2-7 13 TRBV2 CASSERAAYEQYF TGTGCCAGCAGTGAGCGGGCCGCCTACGAGCAGTACTTC
- few TRBJ1-1 12 TRBV5-1 CASTWGGLEAFF TGTGCCAGCACCTGGGGGGGACTTGAAGCTTTCTTT
- - TRBJ1-1 15 TRBV2 CASSNAVEMNTEAFF TGTGCCAGCTCGAACGCCGTGGAAATGAACACTGAAGCTTTCTTT
TRBD1 - TRBJ2-7 16 TRBV7-9 CASSPFGQGRYYEQYF TGTGCCAGCAGCCCTTTTGGACAGGGGCGATACTACGAGCAGTACTTC
TRBD2 - TRBJ2-5 15 TRBV20-1 CSAKNSGTLEETQYF TGCAGTGCAAAGAACAGCGGGACGCTCGAAGAGACCCAGTACTTC
- few TRBJ2-7 14 TRBV19 CASSISQGPYEQYF TGCGCCAGTAGCATCTCTCAGGGACCCTACGAGCAGTACTTC
TRBD1 - TRBJ1-5 16 TRBV20-1 CSARDRNTDSNQPQHF TGCAGTGCTAGGGACAGGAATACCGATAGCAATCAGCCCCAGCATTTT